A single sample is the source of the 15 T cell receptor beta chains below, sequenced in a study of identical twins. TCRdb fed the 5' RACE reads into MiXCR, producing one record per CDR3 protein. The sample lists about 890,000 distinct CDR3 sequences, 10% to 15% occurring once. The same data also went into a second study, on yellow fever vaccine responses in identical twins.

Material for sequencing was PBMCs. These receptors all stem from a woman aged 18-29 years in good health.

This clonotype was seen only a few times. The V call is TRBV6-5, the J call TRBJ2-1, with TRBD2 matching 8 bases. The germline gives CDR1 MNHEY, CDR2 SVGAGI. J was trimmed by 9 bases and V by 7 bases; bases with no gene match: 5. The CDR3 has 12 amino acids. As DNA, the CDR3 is TGTGCCAGCATCCGTGCGGGGGGTGAGCAGTTCTTC. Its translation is CASIRAGGEQFF.

In DNA, the CDR3 is TGTGCCAGCAGCCTTCCGGGACAGGGGGCGCCTGAGCAGTACTTC. Translation gives CASSLPGQGAPEQYF. The J gene is TRBJ2-7, the V gene TRBV3-1, with TRBD1 identical over 12 bases. The CDR3 runs to 15 residues. After removal of 4 bases from V and 7 bases from J, the junction contained 8 bases not matched to a gene. Germline values: CDR1 LGHDT, CDR2 YNNKEL (reference sequence).

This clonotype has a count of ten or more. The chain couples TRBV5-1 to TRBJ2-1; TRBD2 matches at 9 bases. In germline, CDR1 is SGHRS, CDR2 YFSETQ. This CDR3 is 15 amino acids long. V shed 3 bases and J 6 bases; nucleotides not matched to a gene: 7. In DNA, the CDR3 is TGCGCCAGCAGCTCCACTAGCGGGTTTGGCAATGAGCAGTTCTTC. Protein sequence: CASSSTSGFGNEQFF. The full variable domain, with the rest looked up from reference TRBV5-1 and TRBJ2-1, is KAGVTQTPRYLIKTRGQQVTLSCSPISGHRSVSWYQQTPGQGLQFLFEYFSETQRNKGNFPGRFSGRQFSNSRSEMNVSTLELGDSALYLCASSSTSGFGNEQFFGPGTRLTVL.

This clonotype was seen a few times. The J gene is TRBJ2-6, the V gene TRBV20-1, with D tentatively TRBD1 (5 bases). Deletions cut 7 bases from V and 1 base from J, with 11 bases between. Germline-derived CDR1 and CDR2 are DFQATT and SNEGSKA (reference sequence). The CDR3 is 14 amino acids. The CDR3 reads CSVQGWSGANVLTF. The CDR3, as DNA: TGCAGTGTGCAGGGATGGTCTGGGGCCAACGTCCTGACTTTC.

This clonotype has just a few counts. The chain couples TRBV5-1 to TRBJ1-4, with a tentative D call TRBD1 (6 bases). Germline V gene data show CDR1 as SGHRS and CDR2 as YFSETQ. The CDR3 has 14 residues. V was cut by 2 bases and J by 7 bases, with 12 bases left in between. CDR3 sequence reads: CASSLTGTVEKLFF. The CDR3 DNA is TGCGCCAGCAGCTTAACAGGGACTGTTGAAAAACTGTTTTTT.

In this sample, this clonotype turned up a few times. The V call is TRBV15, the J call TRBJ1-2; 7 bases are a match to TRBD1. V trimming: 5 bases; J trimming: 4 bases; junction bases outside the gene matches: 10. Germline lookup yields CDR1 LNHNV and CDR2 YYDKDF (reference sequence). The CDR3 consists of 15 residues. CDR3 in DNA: TGTGCCACCAGCGGGAGACAGGGCCCTAGCTATGGCTACACCTTC. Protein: CATSGRQGPSYGYTF.

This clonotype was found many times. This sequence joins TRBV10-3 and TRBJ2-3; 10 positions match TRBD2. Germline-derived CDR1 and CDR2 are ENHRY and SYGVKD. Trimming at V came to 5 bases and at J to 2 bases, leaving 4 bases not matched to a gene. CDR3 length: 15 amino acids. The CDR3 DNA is TGTGCCATCAGTCGGACTAGCGGCACCACAGATACGCAGTATTTT. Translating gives CAISRTSGTTDTQYF.

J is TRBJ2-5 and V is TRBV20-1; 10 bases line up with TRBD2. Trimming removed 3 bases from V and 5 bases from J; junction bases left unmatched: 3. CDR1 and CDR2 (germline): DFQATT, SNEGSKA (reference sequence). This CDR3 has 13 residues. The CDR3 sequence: CSASISGRETQYF. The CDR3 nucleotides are TGCAGTGCTAGTATTAGCGGGAGGGAGACCCAGTACTTC.

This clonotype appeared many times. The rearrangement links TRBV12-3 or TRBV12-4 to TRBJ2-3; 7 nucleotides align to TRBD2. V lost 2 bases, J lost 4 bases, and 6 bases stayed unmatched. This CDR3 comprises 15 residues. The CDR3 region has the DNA TGTGCCAGCAGTTTACAACTAGCGAATCCAGATACGCAGTATTTT. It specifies CASSLQLANPDTQYF.

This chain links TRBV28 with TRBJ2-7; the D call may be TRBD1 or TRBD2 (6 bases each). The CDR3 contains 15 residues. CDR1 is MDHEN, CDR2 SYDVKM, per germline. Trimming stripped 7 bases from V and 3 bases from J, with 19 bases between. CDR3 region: CASTEGGPPFYEQYF. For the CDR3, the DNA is TGTGCCAGCACCGAAGGGGGGCCTCCCTTCTACGAGCAGTACTTC.

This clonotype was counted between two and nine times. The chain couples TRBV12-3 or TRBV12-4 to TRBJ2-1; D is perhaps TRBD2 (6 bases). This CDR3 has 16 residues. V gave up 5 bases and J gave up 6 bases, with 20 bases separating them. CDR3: CASSGLTSSTLNEQFF. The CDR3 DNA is TGTGCCAGCAGTGGACTGACTAGTTCAACCCTCAATGAGCAGTTCTTC.

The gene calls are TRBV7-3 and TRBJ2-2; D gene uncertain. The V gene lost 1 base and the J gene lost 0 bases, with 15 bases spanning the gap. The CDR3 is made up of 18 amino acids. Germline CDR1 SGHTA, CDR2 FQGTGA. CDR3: CASSLNPLPYTNTGELFF. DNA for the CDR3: TGTGCCAGCAGCTTAAACCCCCTTCCCTATACGAACACCGGGGAGCTGTTTTTT.

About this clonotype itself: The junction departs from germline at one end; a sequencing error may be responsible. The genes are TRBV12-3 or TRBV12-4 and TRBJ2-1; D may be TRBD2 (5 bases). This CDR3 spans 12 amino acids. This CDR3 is CANSFLAGEQFF. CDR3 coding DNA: TGTGCCAACAGTTTCCTAGCTGGTGAGCAGTTCTTC.

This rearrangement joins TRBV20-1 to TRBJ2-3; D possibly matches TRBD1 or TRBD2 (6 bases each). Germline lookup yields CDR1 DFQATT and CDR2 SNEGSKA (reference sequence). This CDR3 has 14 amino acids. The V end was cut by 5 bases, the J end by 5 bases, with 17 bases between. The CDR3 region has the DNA TGCAGTGCTCCCAATTCGGGGGCGGGAGATACGCAGTATTTT. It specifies CSAPNSGAGDTQYF.

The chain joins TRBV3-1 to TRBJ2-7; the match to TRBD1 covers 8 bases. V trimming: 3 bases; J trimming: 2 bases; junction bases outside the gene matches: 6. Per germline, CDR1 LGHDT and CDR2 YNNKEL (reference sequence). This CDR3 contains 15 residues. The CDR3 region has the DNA TGTGCCAGCAGCCAGGGACAGGCCATAACCTACGAGCAGTACTTC. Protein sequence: CASSQGQAITYEQYF.